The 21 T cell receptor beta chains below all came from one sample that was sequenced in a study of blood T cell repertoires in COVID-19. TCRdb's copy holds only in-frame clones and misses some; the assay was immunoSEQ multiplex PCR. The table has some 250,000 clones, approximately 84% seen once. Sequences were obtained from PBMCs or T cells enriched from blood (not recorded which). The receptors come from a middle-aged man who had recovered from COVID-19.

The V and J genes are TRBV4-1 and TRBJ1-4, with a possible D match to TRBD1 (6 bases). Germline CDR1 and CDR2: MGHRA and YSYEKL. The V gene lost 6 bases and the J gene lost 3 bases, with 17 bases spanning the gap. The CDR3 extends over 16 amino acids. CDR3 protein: CASSSRGGNSNEKLFF. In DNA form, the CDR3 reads TGCGCCAGCAGTTCAAGGGGGGGCAACTCTAATGAAAAACTGTTTTTT.

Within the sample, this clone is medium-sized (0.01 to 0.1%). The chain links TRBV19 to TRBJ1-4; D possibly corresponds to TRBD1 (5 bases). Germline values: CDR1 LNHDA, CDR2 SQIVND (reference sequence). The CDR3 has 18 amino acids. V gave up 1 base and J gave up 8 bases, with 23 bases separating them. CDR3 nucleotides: TGTGCCAGTAGTATAGCCCCCGGCAGGGTGGGTATGCACGAAAAACTGTTTTTT. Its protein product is CASSIAPGRVGMHEKLFF.

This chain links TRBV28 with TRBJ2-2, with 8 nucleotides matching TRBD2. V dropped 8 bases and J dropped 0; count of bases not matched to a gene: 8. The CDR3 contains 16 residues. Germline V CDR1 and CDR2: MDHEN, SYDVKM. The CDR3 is CASRSGGRTNTGELFF. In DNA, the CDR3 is TGTGCCAGCCGTTCGGGAGGGAGGACGAACACCGGGGAGCTGTTTTTT.

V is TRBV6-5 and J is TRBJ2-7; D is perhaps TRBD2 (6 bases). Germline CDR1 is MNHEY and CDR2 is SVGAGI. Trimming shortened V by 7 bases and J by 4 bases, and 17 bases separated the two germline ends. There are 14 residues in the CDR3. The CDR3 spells CASTGGSGAYEQYF. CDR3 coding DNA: TGTGCCAGCACCGGCGGTAGCGGAGCATACGAGCAGTACTTC.

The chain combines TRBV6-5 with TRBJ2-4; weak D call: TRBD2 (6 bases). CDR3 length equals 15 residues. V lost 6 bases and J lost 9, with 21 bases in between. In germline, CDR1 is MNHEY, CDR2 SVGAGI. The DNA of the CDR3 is TGTGCCAGCAGGGGGACCAGGGAGGCTAGGAGCATTCAGTACTTC. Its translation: CASRGTREARSIQYF.

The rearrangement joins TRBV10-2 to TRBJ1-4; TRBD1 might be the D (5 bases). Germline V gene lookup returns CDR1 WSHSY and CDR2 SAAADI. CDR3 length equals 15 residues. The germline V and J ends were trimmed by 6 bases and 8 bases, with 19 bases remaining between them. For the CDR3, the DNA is TGCGCCAGCAGACCCACCGGGACTTCGGGAGAAAAACTGTTTTTT. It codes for CASRPTGTSGEKLFF.

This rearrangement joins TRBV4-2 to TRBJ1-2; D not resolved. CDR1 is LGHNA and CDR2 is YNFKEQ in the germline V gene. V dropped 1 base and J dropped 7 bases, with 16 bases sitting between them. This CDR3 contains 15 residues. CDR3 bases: TGTGCCAGCAGCCAAGTCCCAGGCCTCGAGGGTGGCTACACCTTC. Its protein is CASSQVPGLEGGYTF.

CDR3 DNA sequence: TGCAGCGTCCTTTTAGATCCCTCTGGAAACACCATATATTTT. It codes for CSVLLDPSGNTIYF. This chain links TRBV29-1 with TRBJ1-3; D ambiguous. Germline loops: CDR1 SQVTM, CDR2 ANQGSEA. CDR3 length equals 14 residues. Deletions cut 6 bases from V and 0 bases from J, with 12 bases between.

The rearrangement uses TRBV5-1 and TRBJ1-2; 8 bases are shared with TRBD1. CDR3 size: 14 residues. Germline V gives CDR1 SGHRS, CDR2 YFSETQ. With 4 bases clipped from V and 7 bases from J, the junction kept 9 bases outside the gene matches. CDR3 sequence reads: CASSAGQGVPGYTF. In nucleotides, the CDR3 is TGCGCCAGCAGCGCAGGACAGGGAGTCCCTGGCTACACCTTC. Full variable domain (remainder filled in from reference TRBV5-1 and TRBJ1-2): KAGVTQTPRYLIKTRGQQVTLSCSPISGHRSVSWYQQTPGQGLQFLFEYFSETQRNKGNFPGRFSGRQFSNSRSEMNVSTLELGDSALYLCASSAGQGVPGYTFGSGTRLTVV.

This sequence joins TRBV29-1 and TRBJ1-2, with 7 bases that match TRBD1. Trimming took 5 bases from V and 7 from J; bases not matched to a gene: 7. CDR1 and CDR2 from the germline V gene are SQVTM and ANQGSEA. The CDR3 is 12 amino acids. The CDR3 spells CSVISGGSGYTF. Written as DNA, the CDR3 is TGCAGCGTTATTTCAGGGGGTAGTGGCTACACCTTC.

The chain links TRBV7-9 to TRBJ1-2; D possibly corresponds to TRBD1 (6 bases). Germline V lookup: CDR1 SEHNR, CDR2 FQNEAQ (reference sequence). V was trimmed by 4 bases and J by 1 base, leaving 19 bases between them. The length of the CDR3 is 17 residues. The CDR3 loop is CASSSSGQSVLNYGYTF. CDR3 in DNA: TGTGCCAGCAGCTCATCAGGACAGTCGGTCCTTAACTATGGCTACACCTTC.

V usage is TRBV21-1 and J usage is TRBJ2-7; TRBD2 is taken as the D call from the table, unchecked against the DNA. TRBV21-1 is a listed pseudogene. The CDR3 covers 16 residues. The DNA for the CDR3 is TGTGCCAGCAGCAGTAGCGGGAGGGTCTTCTCCTACGAGCAGTACTTC. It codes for CASSSSGRVFSYEQYF.

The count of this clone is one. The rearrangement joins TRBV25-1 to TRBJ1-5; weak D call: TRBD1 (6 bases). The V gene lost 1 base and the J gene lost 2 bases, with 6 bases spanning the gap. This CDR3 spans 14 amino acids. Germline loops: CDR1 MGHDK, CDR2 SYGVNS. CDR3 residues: CASSESGGNQPQHF. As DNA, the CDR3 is TGTGCCAGCAGTGAATCAGGGGGCAATCAGCCCCAGCATTTT.

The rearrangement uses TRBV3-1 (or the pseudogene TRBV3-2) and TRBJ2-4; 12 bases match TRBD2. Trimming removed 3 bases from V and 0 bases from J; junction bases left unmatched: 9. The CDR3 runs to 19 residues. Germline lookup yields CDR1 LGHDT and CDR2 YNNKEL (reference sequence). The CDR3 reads CASSQTGTSGPLAKNIQYF. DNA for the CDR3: TGTGCCAGCAGCCAGACCGGGACTAGCGGGCCTCTAGCCAAAAACATTCAGTACTTC.

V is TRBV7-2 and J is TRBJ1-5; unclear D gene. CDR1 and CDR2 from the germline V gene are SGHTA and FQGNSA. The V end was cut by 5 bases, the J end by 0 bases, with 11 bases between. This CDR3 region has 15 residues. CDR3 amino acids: CASSMAVSSNQPQHF. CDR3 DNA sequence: TGTGCCAGCAGCATGGCAGTTTCTAGCAATCAGCCCCAGCATTTT.

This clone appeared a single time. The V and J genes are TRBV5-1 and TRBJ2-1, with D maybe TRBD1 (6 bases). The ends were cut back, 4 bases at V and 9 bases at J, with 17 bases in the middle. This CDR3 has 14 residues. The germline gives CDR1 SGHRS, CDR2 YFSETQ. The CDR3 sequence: CASSPTNRAGEQFF. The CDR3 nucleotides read TGCGCCAGCAGCCCAACCAACAGGGCCGGTGAGCAGTTCTTC.

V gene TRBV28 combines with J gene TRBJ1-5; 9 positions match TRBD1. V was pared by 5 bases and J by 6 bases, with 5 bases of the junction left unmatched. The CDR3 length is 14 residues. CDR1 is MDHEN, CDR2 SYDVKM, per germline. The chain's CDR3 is CASSTGGKGQPQHF. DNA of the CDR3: TGTGCCAGCAGTACAGGGGGCAAAGGTCAGCCCCAGCATTTT.

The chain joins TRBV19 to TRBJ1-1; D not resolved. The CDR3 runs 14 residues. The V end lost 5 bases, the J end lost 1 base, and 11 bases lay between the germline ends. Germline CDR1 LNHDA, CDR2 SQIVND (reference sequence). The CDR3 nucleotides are TGTGCCAGTAGTTTATGGGCAGGGAACACTGAAGCTTTCTTT. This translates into CASSLWAGNTEAFF.

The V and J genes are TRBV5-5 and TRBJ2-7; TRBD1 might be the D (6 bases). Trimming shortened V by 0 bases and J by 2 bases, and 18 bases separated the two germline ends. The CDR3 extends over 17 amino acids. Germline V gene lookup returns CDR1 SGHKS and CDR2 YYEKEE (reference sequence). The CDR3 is CASSLGAGAPLTYEQYF. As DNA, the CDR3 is TGTGCCAGCAGCTTGGGGGCAGGGGCCCCCCTTACCTACGAGCAGTACTTC.

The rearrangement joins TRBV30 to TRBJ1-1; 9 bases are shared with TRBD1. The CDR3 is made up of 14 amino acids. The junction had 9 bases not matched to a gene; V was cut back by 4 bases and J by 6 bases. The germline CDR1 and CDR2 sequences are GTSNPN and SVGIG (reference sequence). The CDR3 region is CAWNTGQGKAEAFF. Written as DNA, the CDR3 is TGTGCCTGGAACACCGGACAGGGGAAGGCTGAAGCTTTCTTT.

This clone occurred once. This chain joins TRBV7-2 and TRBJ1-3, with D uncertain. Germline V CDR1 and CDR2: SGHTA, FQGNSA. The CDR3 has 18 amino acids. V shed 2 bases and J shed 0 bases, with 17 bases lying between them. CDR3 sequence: CASSLWQASPSSGNTIYF. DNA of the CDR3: TGTGCCAGCAGCTTATGGCAGGCGAGCCCGAGCTCTGGAAACACCATATATTTT.